Shown below are 14 T cell receptor beta chains from a single sample sequenced in a study of blood T cell repertoires in COVID-19. Here immunoSEQ multiplex PCR was the method, and the copy in TCRdb shows in-frame clones only, minus some. The sample includes around 400,000 clones, about 89% seen only once; the top ten take about 2.3%. Sequencing input: peripheral blood. These receptors came from a woman aged 55-70 years with COVID-19, enrolled during active disease.

The V call is TRBV5-1, the J call TRBJ2-2; TRBD1 might be the D (6 bases). Trimming stripped 4 bases from V and 7 bases from J, with 14 bases between. The CDR3 totals 14 residues. Germline V CDR1 and CDR2: SGHRS, YFSETQ. CDR3 bases: TGCGCCAGCAGCGTCTTACAGGGCGGCGGGGAGCTGTTTTTT. Its protein product is CASSVLQGGGELFF.

J is TRBJ2-7 and V is TRBV18; 8 nucleotides line up with TRBD1. The CDR3 sequence is 14 residues long. V lost 3 bases to trimming and J lost 4 bases; unmatched junction nucleotides: 5. Germline lookup yields CDR1 KGHSH and CDR2 LQKENI. The DNA of the CDR3 is TGTGCCAGCTCACCTCAGGGGGCGGGATACGAGCAGTACTTC. Translated, it gives CASSPQGAGYEQYF.

The V and J genes are TRBV7-9 and TRBJ2-7, with unresolved D. Germline V gene sequence: CDR1 SEHNR, CDR2 FQNEAQ (reference sequence). V dropped 4 bases and J dropped 2 bases, with 12 bases sitting between them. This CDR3 comprises 14 residues. As DNA, the CDR3 is TGTGCCAGCAGCTCCCCCCAATTCCCCTACGAGCAGTACTTC. Translation gives CASSSPQFPYEQYF. The entire variable domain, with the rest obtained from reference TRBV7-9 and TRBJ2-7, is as follows: DTGVSQNPRHKITKRGQNVTFRCDPISEHNRLYWYRQTLGQGPEFLTYFQNEAQLEKSRLLSDRFSAERPKGSFSTLEIQRTEQGDSAMYLCASSSPQFPYEQYFGPGTRLTVT.

The chain uses TRBV28 and TRBJ1-5; tentative D call: TRBD1 (5 bases). The germline V gene has CDR1 MDHEN and CDR2 SYDVKM. This CDR3 is built from 14 residues. With 5 bases removed from V and 3 bases from J, the gap between germline ends came to 11 bases. In nucleotides, the CDR3 is TGTGCCAGCAGTCTCACGGGGGTCAATCAGCCCCAGCATTTT. Amino acids: CASSLTGVNQPQHF.

The genes are TRBV10-3 and TRBJ1-1, with D uncertain. The CDR3 sequence is 14 residues long. Germline V CDR1 and CDR2: ENHRY, SYGVKD. V lost 2 bases, J lost 3 bases, and 10 bases lay in between. The CDR3 region is CAISEVESYTEAFF. In nucleotides, the CDR3 is TGTGCCATCAGTGAGGTTGAGTCGTACACTGAAGCTTTCTTT.

The V call is TRBV11-1, the J call TRBJ2-5; possibly TRBD2 for D (7 bases). Trimming took 6 bases from V and 5 from J, leaving 19 bases between them. Germline-derived CDR1 and CDR2 are SGHAT and FQDESV (reference sequence). This CDR3 region has 15 residues. CDR3 loop: CASRSAGGGEETQYF. The CDR3 region has the DNA TGTGCCAGCAGATCTGCAGGAGGGGGGGAGGAGACCCAGTACTTC.

V is TRBV19 and J is TRBJ1-5; a weak D match, TRBD1 (5 bases). This CDR3 region has 15 residues. Germline loops: CDR1 LNHDA, CDR2 SQIVND (reference sequence). The chain's CDR3 is CDVAGEGRSNQPQHF. In DNA, the CDR3 is TGTGACGTTGCGGGGGAAGGGAGGAGCAATCAGCCCCAGCATTTT.

The gene calls are TRBV19 and TRBJ1-2, with D possibly TRBD1 on 6 matching bases. V lost 4 bases and J lost 6, with 15 bases in between. The CDR3 has 14 residues. Germline CDR1 and CDR2: LNHDA and SQIVND (reference sequence). This CDR3 is CASSRDIPGHGYTF. CDR3 nucleotides: TGTGCCAGTAGTAGGGACATCCCGGGGCATGGCTACACCTTC.

The CDR3, as DNA: TGTGCCAGTAGTCCCCGGGACAGGGAGTACGAGCAGTACTTC. It is translated as CASSPRDREYEQYF. The chain links TRBV19 to TRBJ2-7; 9 bases line up with TRBD1. The CDR3 covers 14 residues. Germline CDR1 reads LNHDA; CDR2 reads SQIVND (reference sequence). V dropped 5 bases and J dropped 4; count of bases not matched to a gene: 6.

In its sample, this clone was seen once. The genes are TRBV5-1 and TRBJ2-2; TRBD2 agrees at 11 bases. The junction had 8 bases not matched to a gene; V was cut back by 0 bases and J by 4 bases. The CDR3 has 18 residues. Germline V gene data show CDR1 as SGHRS and CDR2 as YFSETQ. The CDR3 nucleotides read TGCGCCAGCAGCTTGGCCTTTAGCGGGGGGGCCATCACCGGGGAGCTGTTTTTT. As protein: CASSLAFSGGAITGELFF.

The rearrangement joins TRBV5-1 to TRBJ2-7, with D perhaps TRBD2 (5 bases). Germline V lookup: CDR1 SGHRS, CDR2 YFSETQ. V was shortened by 0 bases and J by 1 base, with 11 bases between the two germline ends. This CDR3 comprises 15 residues. CDR3 residues: CASSLDPGTSYEQYF. Here the CDR3 DNA reads TGCGCCAGCAGCTTGGATCCGGGAACATCCTACGAGCAGTACTTC.

The genes are TRBV19 and TRBJ1-2, with D possibly matching TRBD1 (5 bases). Per germline, CDR1 LNHDA and CDR2 SQIVND (reference sequence). The V end was cut by 5 bases, the J end by 5 bases, with 21 bases between. The CDR3 totals 16 residues. As DNA, the CDR3 is TGTGCCAGTAGTTATTACTCCGGGACGGGACTATATGGCTACACCTTC. It encodes CASSYYSGTGLYGYTF. The full variable domain, rest sourced from reference TRBV19 and TRBJ1-2, is DGGITQSPKYLFRKEGQNVTLSCEQNLNHDAMYWYRQDPGQGLRLIYYSQIVNDFQKGDIAEGYSVSREKKESFPLTVTSAQKNPTAFYLCASSYYSGTGLYGYTFGSGTRLTVV.

The J gene is TRBJ1-5, the V gene TRBV19; TRBD1 matches 9 bases. Germline V lookup: CDR1 LNHDA, CDR2 SQIVND (reference sequence). After removal of 6 bases from V and 7 bases from J, the junction contained 4 bases not matched to a gene. The CDR3 extends over 13 amino acids. The CDR3 loop is CASSGTGTQPQHF. CDR3 in DNA: TGTGCCAGTAGCGGGACAGGGACCCAGCCCCAGCATTTT. The whole variable domain, filled in from reference TRBV19 and TRBJ1-5, reads DGGITQSPKYLFRKEGQNVTLSCEQNLNHDAMYWYRQDPGQGLRLIYYSQIVNDFQKGDIAEGYSVSREKKESFPLTVTSAQKNPTAFYLCASSGTGTQPQHFGDGTRLSIL.

The genes are TRBV7-9 and TRBJ2-5; TRBD1 agrees at 11 bases. This CDR3 spans 16 amino acids. Germline V gene sequence: CDR1 SEHNR, CDR2 FQNEAQ (reference sequence). V lost 3 bases to trimming and J lost 1 base; unmatched junction nucleotides: 4. In nucleotides, the CDR3 is TGTGCCAGCAGCTTTTACGGGACAGGGGGCCAAGAGACCCAGTACTTC. Amino acid sequence: CASSFYGTGGQETQYF.